This T cell receptor (beta chain) was obtained from a study of cytomegalovirus exposure and HLA in healthy donors. Whole-study results and caveats: 16,951 TCR beta sequences were associated with HLA alleles at 0.05 false discovery rate in a later analysis. Rare TCR sequences dominated, though some public TCRs recurred in many donors.

To note about this clone: Its antigen is as yet unknown.

Healthy bone marrow donors made up the cohort. The PCR contained 60 Vbeta and 13 Jbeta primers. Method: immunoSEQ multiplex PCR; TCRdb's copy keeps in-frame clones and lacks some. The sample shows 90,000 to 140,000 clones, 75% to 85% of them seen only once. Germline CDR1 reads MNHEY; CDR2 reads SMNVEV (reference sequence). V was trimmed by 0 bases and J by 3 bases, leaving 11 bases between them. This CDR3 is 15 amino acids long. This chain connects TRBV27 to TRBJ1-1; D might be TRBD1 (5 bases). The specimen was PBMCs. The sequence was obtained from a man aged 25-45 years in good health and CMV-seronegative. The CDR3 nucleotides are TGTGCCAGCAGTTTATCGTCATTAGGGGACACTGAAGCTTTCTTT. The encoded protein is CASSLSSLGDTEAFF.